This TCR beta chain stems from a study of T cells in Graves' hyperthyroidism and ophthalmopathy. This CDR3 is 13 amino acids long. Germline values: CDR1 SGHTA, CDR2 FQGNSA. From RNA transcripts, TCR beta CDR3 regions were amplified. TCR CDR3 underwent first-round RT-PCR with the HTBI primer set. In TCRdb, the multiplex PCR reads were re-called with MiXCR into one record per CDR3 protein. The sample consists of about 840,000 distinct CDR3 sequences, over 35% of them appearing once. This clonotype showed up many times. At one end, the junction sequence differs from germline, possibly due to a read error.

The chain recombines TRBV7-2 with TRBJ2-7, with a weak D call TRBD2 (6 bases). The sample was blood. This TCR derives from a man aged 18 to 29 with Graves' hyperthyroidism. CDR3 in amino acids: CASSPAGGYEQYF. The CDR3 bases are TGCGCCAGCAGCCCAGCGGGCGGATACGAGCAGTACTTC.